This T cell receptor (beta chain) was obtained from a study of cytotoxic CD8 clonotypes in ibrutinib-treated CLL. Per the germline V gene, CDR1 is ENHRY and CDR2 is SYGVKD. This CDR3 is built from 14 residues. Trimming removed 4 bases from V and 6 bases from J; junction bases left unmatched: 4. This clone has a handful of counts. Method: immunoSEQ multiplex PCR; TCRdb's copy keeps in-frame clones and lacks some. The table has fewer than 400,000 clones, roughly 71% seen once. This TCR was recovered from a human donor with chronic lymphocytic leukemia. The rearrangement links TRBV10-3 to TRBJ1-2, with 11 bases matching TRBD1. Sequenced material: PBMCs, taken after 36 months of ibrutinib treatment. CDR3 loop: CAISGRTGGHGYTF. The CDR3 DNA follows: TGTGCCATCAGTGGGAGGACAGGGGGCCATGGCTACACCTTC.